This T cell receptor (beta chain) was captured by sequencing in a study of T cells in Graves' hyperthyroidism and ophthalmopathy. In the study overall: At initial diagnosis, before any treatment had begun, peripheral blood was obtained.

Amplification of TCR beta CDR3 regions used RNA as the template. Researchers ran a first-round RT-PCR on the TCR CDR3 using the HTBI primer set. TCRdb itself ran the multiplex PCR reads through MiXCR, one entry per CDR3 protein. The repertoire holds approximately 600,000 distinct CDR3 sequences, with about 15% as singletons. In germline, CDR1 is SEHNR, CDR2 FQNEAQ (reference sequence). The V end lost 5 bases, the J end lost 7 bases, and 9 bases lay between the germline ends. CDR3 length equals 12 residues. This clonotype was observed many times. Specimen: blood. The sequence derives from a woman aged 35 to 49 with Graves' ophthalmopathy. The V and J genes are TRBV7-9 and TRBJ1-5; a possible D gene is TRBD1 (6 bases). CDR3 coding DNA: TGTGCCAGCAGCGGCAGGGGACAGCCCCAGCATTTT. As protein: CASSGRGQPQHF.